The rows below give T cell receptor beta chains drawn from one sample of a study of blood T cell repertoires in COVID-19. Sequencing was performed with immunoSEQ multiplex PCR; in TCRdb, only in-frame clones are kept and a portion is missing. The data show under 200,000 clones, 83% seen once. The material sequenced was peripheral blood. The receptors stem from a human donor in a cohort sampled during active COVID-19. The CDR3 runs from the conserved cysteine through the conserved F or W. Each record gives: clone size, D gene, V gene, CDR3 length, CDR3 protein. The D gene is left open where the match is weak. The size entry is marked missing in some rows and otherwise reads once, few, many or a size class.

NA TRBD1 TRBV28 16 CASSPGLRDSNEKLFF
NA NA TRBV9 14 CASSVDPSRETQYF
NA TRBD1 TRBV7-7 15 CASSPLGQGRNEQYF
NA TRBD2 TRBV19 14 CASSLRGAYNEQFF
NA TRBD2 TRBV6-2/TRBV6-3 15 CASSLLAGALYEQYF
NA TRBD1 TRBV10-3 15 CALFEADGQGRGYTF
NA NA TRBV6-5 15 CASSYSYQGSYGYTF
NA TRBD1 TRBV19 13 CASNDRGNTEAFF
NA NA TRBV7-2 15 CASSLDRGGGYGYTF
NA NA TRBV7-2 15 CASREGVSSSYEQYF
NA TRBD2 TRBV11-1 14 CASSSRTSGETQYF
once NA TRBV2 15 CASRARGEVSQPQHF
NA NA TRBV18 14 CASSPDSENYGYTF
once TRBD1 TRBV4-3 16 CASSPRGQIYNSPLHF
NA TRBD2 TRBV10-1 17 CASSETSLAVYTGELFF
once TRBD2 TRBV19 14 CASSILLAGDEQYF
NA TRBD1 TRBV25-1 14 CASSEDRDTGELFF
NA TRBD1 TRBV19 18 CASSTRGDRISGANVLTF
NA TRBD1 TRBV7-8 17 CASSRFTGTGNTGELFF
NA TRBD1 TRBV11-2 12 CASSREGAKQFF
once NA TRBV27 16 CASSSPGTHGPYEQYF
once TRBD2 TRBV3-1/TRBV3-2 15 CASSQGGGGAAEQYF
NA NA TRBV5-8 12 CASSWTVYEQYF
once NA TRBV7-3 15 CASSLNSGGTDTQYF
NA TRBD1 TRBV7-6 14 CASSFDRGVYEQYF
NA NA TRBV7-8 13 CASSRVQGTEAFF
few NA TRBV6-2/TRBV6-3 13 CASSYGQSYEQYF
NA NA TRBV3-1/TRBV3-2 14 CASSREGGGPEAFF
NA NA TRBV19 15 CASSGLALLSETQYF
few NA TRBV24-1 16 CATSDSGQGSSYEQYF
NA NA TRBV11-3 15 CASSFGISRQETQYF
NA NA TRBV7-2 15 CASSTAGGASYEQYF
NA NA TRBV7-9 13 CASSLDSNYGYTF
NA TRBD1 TRBV11-1 13 CASSTGTAIEAFF
NA TRBD2 TRBV7-9 15 CASSTRLAGRYEQYF
NA NA TRBV3-1/TRBV3-2 16 CASSLDDGRGLDTQYF
NA NA TRBV4-1 13 CASSQDAEDEQYF
NA NA TRBV7-2 15 CASSFSSSGSVGYTF
NA TRBD2 TRBV7-8 15 CASSPERGSSYEQYF
NA NA TRBV7-9 15 CASSLTNSGANVLTF